The 5 T cell receptor beta chains given below trace back to one sample, sequenced in a study of spatial heterogeneity in lung cancer. TCRdb processed the 5' RACE reads anew with MiXCR; each CDR3 protein has one entry. The sample includes more than 65,000 distinct CDR3 sequences, 8% of them seen just once. Regarding time point: sample taken at primary tumor resection. Sequencing was performed on PBMCs, taken at surgery. All receptors derive from a male donor with early-stage non-small cell lung cancer.

This clonotype has a count of ten or more. This chain links TRBV20-1 with TRBJ1-2; TRBD1 aligns across 7 bases. Germline V gene lookup returns CDR1 DFQATT and CDR2 SNEGSKA (reference sequence). Trimming took 0 bases from V and 2 from J; bases not matched to a gene: 3. CDR3 length equals 14 residues. In DNA, the CDR3 is TGCAGTGCTAGAGACCCGACAGGGAACTATGGCTACACCTTC. Protein: CSARDPTGNYGYTF.

This sequence joins TRBV5-1 and TRBJ1-2; no firm D call. Germline loops: CDR1 SGHRS, CDR2 YFSETQ. V was clipped by 5 bases and J by 3 bases, with 14 bases between them. The CDR3 totals 14 residues. This CDR3 is CASSFGLTDYGYTF. The CDR3 nucleotides read TGCGCCAGCAGTTTTGGACTGACTGACTATGGCTACACCTTC. Looking up the rest from reference TRBV5-1 and TRBJ1-2 gives the full variable domain: KAGVTQTPRYLIKTRGQQVTLSCSPISGHRSVSWYQQTPGQGLQFLFEYFSETQRNKGNFPGRFSGRQFSNSRSEMNVSTLELGDSALYLCASSFGLTDYGYTFGSGTRLTVV.

The chain combines TRBV10-3 with TRBJ2-7, with TRBD1 as a possible D gene (6 bases). Trimming stripped 6 bases from V and 3 bases from J, with 15 bases between. The germline CDR1 and CDR2 sequences are ENHRY and SYGVKD. The CDR3 has 14 amino acids. For the CDR3, the DNA is TGTGCCATCAGCGCCGGGACACGAAGCTACGAGCAGTACTTC. It codes for CAISAGTRSYEQYF.

This clonotype occurred many times. V gene TRBV20-1 combines with J gene TRBJ1-1; no clear D gene. Germline CDR1 is DFQATT and CDR2 is SNEGSKA (reference sequence). CDR3 length: 13 amino acids. The V end was cut by 6 bases, the J end by 1 base, with 12 bases between. CDR3 region: CSALPDRNTEAFF. CDR3 coding DNA: TGCAGTGCCCTTCCGGACCGGAACACTGAAGCTTTCTTT.

This clonotype was recorded many times. V gene TRBV5-4 combines with J gene TRBJ2-2; 7 bases line up with TRBD1. The trim removed 4 bases at V and 0 bases at J, leaving 3 bases unmatched. Germline V lookup: CDR1 SGHNT, CDR2 YYREEE (reference sequence). The CDR3 spans 15 residues. The chain's CDR3 is CASSSGQANTGELFF. CDR3 nucleotides: TGTGCCAGCAGCAGCGGACAGGCGAACACCGGGGAGCTGTTTTTT.